Reported below is one T cell receptor (beta chain). These data come from a study of blood T cell repertoires in COVID-19. TCRdb's table, derived via immunoSEQ multiplex PCR, lists solely in-frame clones and lacks some. Here the sample spans 90,000 to 150,000 clones, about 83% being singletons. Germline CDR1 and CDR2: WNHNN and SYGVQD (reference sequence). Trimming stripped 5 bases from V and 0 bases from J, with 13 bases between. The CDR3 consists of 15 residues. The sequencing input was peripheral blood. The chain couples TRBV10-1 to TRBJ2-5; the D is unclear. The TCR sequence derives from a man aged 70 or older with acute or convalescent COVID-19. CDR3 sequence reads: CASSSKFRDQETQYF. The CDR3, as DNA: TGCGCCAGCAGTAGTAAATTCCGGGACCAAGAGACCCAGTACTTC.